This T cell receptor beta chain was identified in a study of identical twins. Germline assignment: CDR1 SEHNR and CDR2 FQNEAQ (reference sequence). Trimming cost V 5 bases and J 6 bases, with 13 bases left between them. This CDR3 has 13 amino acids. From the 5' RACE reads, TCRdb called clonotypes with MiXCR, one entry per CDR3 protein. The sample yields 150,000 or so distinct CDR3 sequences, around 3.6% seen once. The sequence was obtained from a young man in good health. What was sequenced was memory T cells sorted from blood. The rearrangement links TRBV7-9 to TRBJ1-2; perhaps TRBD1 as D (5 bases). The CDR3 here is CASSPSNRHGYTF. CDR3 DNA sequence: TGTGCCAGCAGCCCATCTAACAGGCATGGCTACACCTTC.